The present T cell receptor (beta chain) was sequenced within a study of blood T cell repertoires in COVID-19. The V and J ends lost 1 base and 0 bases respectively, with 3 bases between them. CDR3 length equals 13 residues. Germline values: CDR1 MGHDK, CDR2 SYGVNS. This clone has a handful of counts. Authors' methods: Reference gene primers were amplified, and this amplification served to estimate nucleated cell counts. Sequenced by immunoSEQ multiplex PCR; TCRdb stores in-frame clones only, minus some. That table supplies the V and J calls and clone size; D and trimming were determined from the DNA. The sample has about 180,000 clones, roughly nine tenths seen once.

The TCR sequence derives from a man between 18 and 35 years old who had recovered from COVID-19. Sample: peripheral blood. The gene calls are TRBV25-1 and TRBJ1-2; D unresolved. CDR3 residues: CASSELANYGYTF. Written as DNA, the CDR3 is TGTGCCAGCAGTGAATTAGCTAACTATGGCTACACCTTC.